The rows below give T cell receptor beta chains drawn from one sample of a study of cytomegalovirus exposure and HLA in healthy donors. Repertoires were generated with immunoSEQ multiplex PCR, while TCRdb's copy carries only in-frame clones and drops some. The sample includes tens of thousands of clones, around 82% of them seen just once. Sequencing input: PBMCs. Every receptor here comes from a woman between 18 and 29 years old in good health and CMV-seropositive. Both conserved end residues are part of each CDR3. Each record gives: D gene, V gene, J gene, clone size, CDR3 DNA, CDR3 protein. A D gene is named only where the DNA matches it firmly. Only some rows state a clone size, as once, few, many or a class for expanded clones.

>TRBD1|TRBV9|TRBJ1-2|NA
TGTGCCAGCACCCCTGGACCGGGACAGGGTATTCGGGGCTACACCTTC
CASTPGPGQGIRGYTF
>TRBD1|TRBV2|TRBJ2-7|once
TGTGCCAGCAGTCCGGGACAGTGGTACGAGCAGTACTTC
CASSPGQWYEQYF
>TRBD1|TRBV19|TRBJ2-7|few
TGTGCCAGTAGTCCGGGACAGGGGTCCTCCGAGCAGTACTTC
CASSPGQGSSEQYF
>NA|TRBV13|TRBJ2-3|NA
TGTGCCAGCGGTAATACAGGGCTGGGAGACACAGATACGCAGTATTTT
CASGNTGLGDTDTQYF
>TRBD1|TRBV28|TRBJ1-2|NA
TGTGCCAGCAGTTCCCCTCGACAGGGATCCAACTATGGCTACACCTTC
CASSSPRQGSNYGYTF
>NA|TRBV5-1|TRBJ1-1|NA
TGCGCCAGCAGTTTAGGGGATAACACTGAAGCTTTCTTT
CASSLGDNTEAFF
>TRBD1|TRBV27|TRBJ2-3|NA
TGTGCCAGCAGTATGACCCCTCGGCACAGGGGGCTCCTAAAACACACAGATACGCAGTATTTT
CASSMTPRHRGLLKHTDTQYF
>NA|TRBV19|TRBJ1-4|few
TGTGCCAGTAGACCCATACGCGAGAATGAAAAACTGTTTTTT
CASRPIRENEKLFF
>NA|TRBV16|TRBJ2-3|NA
TGTGCCAGCAGCCAATCGGGGCGAGTCACAGATACGCAGTATTTT
CASSQSGRVTDTQYF
>NA|TRBV6-1|TRBJ2-7|once
TGTGCCAGCAGTCCCCAGGGGTACGAGCAGTACTTC
CASSPQGYEQYF
>NA|TRBV13|TRBJ1-1|NA
TGTGCCAGCAGCTTAGACAGGGACACTGAAGCTTTCTTT
CASSLDRDTEAFF
>NA|TRBV6-6|TRBJ2-5|NA
TGTGCCAGCAGTTACCGGGAGACCCAGTACTTC
CASSYRETQYF
>NA|TRBV9|TRBJ2-3|NA
TGTGCCAGCAGCCCATCCCCAGATACGCAGTATTTT
CASSPSPDTQYF
>TRBD1|TRBV19|TRBJ1-6|few
TGTGCCAGTAGTATGGGACAGGTGTTACCCCTCCACTTT
CASSMGQVLPLHF
>NA|TRBV28|TRBJ1-2|NA
TGTGCCAGCAGGCCACCCACAGCTTACAACTATGGCTACACCTTC
CASRPPTAYNYGYTF
>NA|TRBV27|TRBJ2-7|NA
TGTGCCAGCAGTTTTGCGGGCGCTTCCTTCGAGCAGTACTTC
CASSFAGASFEQYF
>TRBD1|TRBV4-1|TRBJ1-1|NA
TGCGCCAGCAGCAGGGACAGTCTGAACACTGAAGCTTTCTTT
CASSRDSLNTEAFF
>NA|TRBV29-1|TRBJ1-1|NA
TGCAGCGTTGGAGGGGGAACGAACACTGAAGCTTTCTTT
CSVGGGTNTEAFF
>NA|TRBV9|TRBJ2-1|NA
TGTGCCAGCAGCGGAAGGGGGTTTGAGCAGTTCTTC
CASSGRGFEQFF
>NA|TRBV7-8|TRBJ2-3|NA
TGTGCCAGCAGCTTAGAGGCGAGCTCTAACAGCGATACGCAGTATTTT
CASSLEASSNSDTQYF
>NA|TRBV6-5|TRBJ1-2|NA
TGTGCCAGCAGTTTAAGCGGGGGATCGGCCTATGGCTACACCTTC
CASSLSGGSAYGYTF
>TRBD1|TRBV28|TRBJ1-2|few
TGTGCCAGCAGCCGGGGACAGGGGAGGCATGGCTACACCTTC
CASSRGQGRHGYTF
>TRBD2|TRBV4-1|TRBJ2-3|NA
TGCGCCAGCAGCCAATTCTTAGCGGGGAACACAGATACGCAGTATTTT
CASSQFLAGNTDTQYF
>TRBD1|TRBV29-1|TRBJ2-5|NA
TGCAGCGCGGACAGGGGGCTGTCCCAAGAGACCCAGTACTTC
CSADRGLSQETQYF
>TRBD1|TRBV18|TRBJ2-5|NA
TGTGCCAGCTCACCACAATGGACAGGGGGCGCACAGACCCAGTACTTC
CASSPQWTGGAQTQYF
>NA|TRBV28|TRBJ1-2|once
TGTGCCAGCAGTTTTGGCGGTGGCTACACCTTC
CASSFGGGYTF
>NA|TRBV28|TRBJ2-5|NA
TGTGCCAGCAGGGGGGGACAGTTAGAGACCCAGTACTTC
CASRGGQLETQYF
>NA|TRBV20-1|TRBJ2-7|NA
TGCAGTGCTATTGAATCGCTAGCGCAGTACTTC
CSAIESLAQYF
>NA|TRBV30|TRBJ1-2|NA
TGTGCCTGGACTTCCTCGGAGCGGTATGGCTACACCTTC
CAWTSSERYGYTF
>TRBD1|TRBV5-8|TRBJ1-6|NA
TGTGCCAGCAGGGCACCGGGACAGGGGGTTCCCCTTTGGAATTCACCCCTCCACTTT
CASRAPGQGVPLWNSPLHF
>NA|TRBV9|TRBJ1-4|NA
TGTGCCAGCAGCGTAGCGGGGGGCAATGAAAAACTGTTTTTT
CASSVAGGNEKLFF
>NA|TRBV15|TRBJ2-2|once
TGTGCCACCAGCAGAGAAGGATGGGGTCGCCGGGGGGCCATGGACGGGGAGCTGTTTTTT
CATSREGWGRRGAMDGELFF
>TRBD1|TRBV30|TRBJ1-2|NA
TGTGCCTCGTCCGACAGGGCCTATGGCTACACCTTC
CASSDRAYGYTF
>NA|TRBV11-2|TRBJ2-3|NA
TGTGCCAGCAGCCTAAACTTTGGTCTGGGGGGAACAGATACGCAGTATTTT
CASSLNFGLGGTDTQYF
>TRBD1|TRBV6-4|TRBJ1-1|NA
TGTGCCAGCAGTGCCTCGGACAGGGCGAACACTGAAGCTTTCTTT
CASSASDRANTEAFF
>NA|TRBV11-3|TRBJ2-6|NA
TGTGCCAGCAGCTGCCCTGGACAAATCCACTCTGGGGCCAACGTCCTGACTTTC
CASSCPGQIHSGANVLTF
>NA|TRBV6-5|TRBJ1-6|NA
TGTGCCAGCAGTTACTCGGGGGCGATAGACGAACCCCTCCACTTT
CASSYSGAIDEPLHF
>TRBD1|TRBV7-8|TRBJ2-7|NA
TGTGCCAGCAGCTCCGGCCGGGGGACAGGGCAAGGGTACGAGCAGTACTTC
CASSSGRGTGQGYEQYF
>NA|TRBV2|TRBJ2-2|NA
TGTGCCAGCAGTGTTAGCGGTGAAACCACCGGGGAGCTGTTTTTT
CASSVSGETTGELFF
>NA|TRBV6-5|TRBJ1-5|NA
TGTGCCAGCAGTAAGGGGGTGGATAGCAATCAGCCCCAGCATTTT
CASSKGVDSNQPQHF
>NA|TRBV28|TRBJ1-3|NA
TGTGCCAGCAGTTTAGTCGAGACAGCCGCTGGAAACACCATATATTTT
CASSLVETAAGNTIYF
>TRBD2|TRBV5-6|TRBJ2-1|NA
TGTGCCAGCAGCTTCCCAGCGGGGGGGCCCAGCAATGAGCAGTTCTTC
CASSFPAGGPSNEQFF
>TRBD1|TRBV9|TRBJ2-2|NA
TGTGCCAGCAGCGCCAAGCGGGACAGGGGATCGGGGGAGCTGTTTTTT
CASSAKRDRGSGELFF
>TRBD1|TRBV28|TRBJ2-7|NA
TGTGCCAGCAGTTTATCGAGCCGGACAGGGGACGAGCAGTACTTC
CASSLSSRTGDEQYF
>TRBD1|TRBV11-1|TRBJ2-1|once
TGTGCCAGCAGCCCCCGGACAGGTGAGGATGAGCAGTTCTTC
CASSPRTGEDEQFF
>NA|TRBV28|TRBJ2-2|few
TGTGCCAGCAGTCCCCGCGCGAGGGGGGGCGGTTCCGGGGAGCTGTTTTTT
CASSPRARGGGSGELFF
>TRBD1|TRBV27|TRBJ1-2|NA
TGTGCCAGCAGGGCAGGGACAGAGAACTATGGCTACACCTTC
CASRAGTENYGYTF
>TRBD1|TRBV27|TRBJ1-6|NA
TGTGCCAGCAGTCGCAGGGGGGCCGGAGATTCACCCCTCCACTTT
CASSRRGAGDSPLHF
>NA|TRBV7-9|TRBJ1-6|NA
TGTGCCAGCAGCTTAGGAAGTAGGGGCTCCTATAATTCACCCCTCCACTTT
CASSLGSRGSYNSPLHF
>NA|TRBV15|TRBJ2-7|many
TGTGCCGATTACGTATTGCAGGGCCCCTACGAGCAGTACTTC
CADYVLQGPYEQYF
>NA|TRBV6-5|TRBJ1-5|NA
TGTGCCAGCAGGCCTTTGGACAGTGGCCGGCCCCAGCATTTT
CASRPLDSGRPQHF
>TRBD1|TRBV5-1|TRBJ1-6|NA
TGCGCCAGCAGCACCGGACAGGAGTATTATAATTCACCCCTCCACTTT
CASSTGQEYYNSPLHF
>NA|TRBV16|TRBJ2-5|NA
TGTGCCAGCAGCCAAGAGAGAAGGGCTAGGGGAGAGACCCAGTACTTC
CASSQERRARGETQYF
>TRBD1|TRBV6-5|TRBJ2-7|NA
TGTGCCAGCAACGCAGGGGGCCAGGGATACGAGCAGTACTTC
CASNAGGQGYEQYF
>NA|TRBV11-2|TRBJ2-7|NA
TGTGCCAGCAGCTCCCAGAGGGGGGACAGTTTCTACGAGCAGTACTTC
CASSSQRGDSFYEQYF
>TRBD1|TRBV4-1|TRBJ1-5|NA
TGCGCCAGCAGCCAAGAAATGCAGGGGGCTTATCAGCCCCAGCATTTT
CASSQEMQGAYQPQHF
>TRBD2|TRBV11-1|TRBJ2-3|NA
TGTGCCAGCAGCTTAGGGGGGGGTGCAGATACGCAGTATTTT
CASSLGGGADTQYF
>NA|TRBV27|TRBJ1-5|NA
TGTGCCAGCAGTCCCTATCAGGACAGCAATAGCAATCAGCCCCAGCATTTT
CASSPYQDSNSNQPQHF
>TRBD1|TRBV6-6|TRBJ2-6|NA
TGTGCCAGCAGTTGGGACAGGGCTGGGGCCAACGTCCTGACTTTC
CASSWDRAGANVLTF
>TRBD1|TRBV11-3|TRBJ1-4|few
TGTGCCAGCAGCCTCGGACAGGTTAATGAAAAACTGTTTTTT
CASSLGQVNEKLFF